Below are 21 T cell receptor beta chains sequenced from a single sample in a study of blood T cells in healthy people across ages. The use of a sample-barcoded 5' primer and a J-beta primer mix characterized a second PCR of about 7 to 12 cycles. MiXCR was run by TCRdb on the 5' RACE reads, yielding one entry per CDR3 protein. The sample holds about 730,000 distinct CDR3 sequences, around 46% seen once. The sample consisted of blood. The receptors originated from a woman between 55 and 75 years old in good health.

This clonotype has more than one count but fewer than ten. The V and J genes are TRBV10-3 and TRBJ1-2; D gene ambiguous. Trimming stripped 3 bases from V and 4 bases from J, with 6 bases between. The CDR3 covers 12 residues. CDR1 is ENHRY and CDR2 is SYGVKD in the germline V gene. This chain's CDR3 is CAISDEGYGYTF. As DNA, the CDR3 is TGTGCCATCAGTGACGAAGGCTATGGCTACACCTTC.

Only a few counts were recorded for this clonotype. This chain joins TRBV5-5 and TRBJ1-5; D call uncertain. The CDR3 has 12 amino acids. V was cut by 4 bases and J by 5 bases, with 7 bases left in between. Germline V gene lookup returns CDR1 SGHKS and CDR2 YYEKEE (reference sequence). The CDR3 loop reads CASSKNDQPQHF. The CDR3 coding sequence is TGTGCCAGCAGCAAAAATGATCAGCCCCAGCATTTT.

This chain joins TRBV5-5 and TRBJ2-1; weak D call: TRBD1 (6 bases). Looked up from germline, CDR1 is SGHKS and CDR2 is YYEKEE (reference sequence). V lost 6 bases to trimming and J lost 1 base, with 14 bases between them. The CDR3 runs to 15 residues. The CDR3 nucleotides are TGTGCCAGCACTCGCAGGGACAATTCCTACAATGAGCAGTTCTTC. Translation gives CASTRRDNSYNEQFF. Complete variable domain (other parts from reference TRBV5-5 and TRBJ2-1): DAGVTQSPTHLIKTRGQQVTLRCSPISGHKSVSWYQQVLGQGPQFIFQYYEKEERGRGNFPDRFSARQFPNYSSELNVNALLLGDSALYLCASTRRDNSYNEQFFGPGTRLTVL.

Many counts were recorded for this clonotype. The rearrangement uses TRBV6-2 or TRBV6-3 and TRBJ2-1; D uncertain. The V end was cut by 7 bases, the J end by 4 bases, with 11 bases between. Germline loops: CDR1 MNHEY, CDR2 SVGEGT. The CDR3 runs 13 residues. In DNA, the CDR3 is TGTGCCAGCATAGACGGGCCATACAATGAGCAGTTCTTC. It yields the protein CASIDGPYNEQFF.

V is TRBV18 and J is TRBJ1-1; D might be TRBD1 (6 bases). The CDR3 sequence is 15 residues long. The germline CDR1 and CDR2 sequences are KGHSH and LQKENI. Between the trimmed V and J ends, which lost 3 bases and 0 bases, there was a span of 11 bases. The DNA of the CDR3 is TGTGCCAGCTCACCGAGCAGGACAGTGAACACTGAAGCTTTCTTT. It codes for CASSPSRTVNTEAFF.

This clonotype was detected ten times or more. The CDR3: CASSKGQETQYF. The CDR3 nucleotides are TGTGCCAGCAGTAAGGGACAAGAGACCCAGTACTTC. V is TRBV9 and J is TRBJ2-5; the D is unclear. CDR3 length: 12 residues. The V gene's germline CDR1 is SGDLS and CDR2 YYNGEE. Trimming took 5 bases from V and 2 from J, leaving 7 bases between them.

CDR3 amino acids: CASSSRDRDQETQYF. In nucleotides, the CDR3 is TGTGCCAGCAGCTCGCGCGACAGGGACCAAGAGACCCAGTACTTC. The chain employs TRBV7-8 and TRBJ2-5, with TRBD1 matching over 7 bases. This CDR3 has 15 amino acids. The V and J ends lost 4 bases and 0 bases, in that order; junction bases with no gene match: 5. CDR1 and CDR2 from the germline V gene are SGHVS and FQNEAQ.

This clonotype was seen ten or more times. The chain combines TRBV29-1 with TRBJ1-2; D is perhaps TRBD1 (6 bases). With 4 bases removed from V and 5 bases from J, the gap between germline ends came to 17 bases. Germline CDR1 and CDR2: SQVTM and ANQGSEA. This CDR3 has 14 residues. The CDR3 loop reads CSVGTLGGPYGYTF. The CDR3 DNA is TGCAGCGTTGGAACCTTAGGGGGACCTTATGGCTACACCTTC.

This clonotype has more than one count but fewer than ten. This rearrangement joins TRBV12-3 or TRBV12-4 to TRBJ1-2; D is uncertain. The CDR3 totals 14 residues. The V and J ends lost 6 bases and 3 bases respectively, with 14 bases between them. CDR3: CASRGGPGHYGYTF. The CDR3, as DNA: TGTGCCAGCAGAGGTGGCCCAGGTCACTATGGCTACACCTTC.

This CDR3 reads CASSYPDSNSPLHF. The CDR3 DNA follows: TGTGCCAGCAGTTACCCGGACAGTAATTCACCCCTCCACTTT. The chain has TRBV12-3 or TRBV12-4 and TRBJ1-6; D perhaps matches TRBD1 (6 bases). The CDR3 is 14 amino acids. V was clipped by 4 bases and J by 6 bases, with 10 bases between them.

As to this clonotype: Without the conserved terminal phenylalanine or tryptophan, this CDR3 likely stems from a read error. The chain recombines TRBV3-1 with TRBJ2-4; TRBD1 aligns across 8 bases. Matching the DNA end better, TRBJ2-7 makes the J call doubtful. Germline lookup yields CDR1 LGHDT and CDR2 YNNKEL (reference sequence). This CDR3 is 14 amino acids long. The CDR3 here is CASSRRTGRSEQYL. CDR3 sequence (DNA): TGTGCCAGCAGCCGCCGGACAGGGAGGAGCGAGCAGTACTTA.

The gene calls are TRBV7-2 and TRBJ2-5, with D possibly being TRBD1 (5 bases). V was cut by 0 bases and J by 2 bases, with 10 bases left in between. Germline loops: CDR1 SGHTA, CDR2 FQGNSA. This CDR3 has 15 residues. CDR3: CASSLAPGSQETQYF. For the CDR3, the DNA is TGTGCCAGCAGCTTAGCCCCAGGGTCACAAGAGACCCAGTACTTC. Drawing the rest from reference TRBV7-2 and TRBJ2-5, the complete variable domain is GAGVSQSPSNKVTEKGKDVELRCDPISGHTALYWYRQSLGQGLEFLIYFQGNSAPDKSGLPSDRFSAERTGGSVSTLTIQRTQQEDSAVYLCASSLAPGSQETQYFGPGTRLLVL.

The chain couples TRBV11-2 to TRBJ2-5; D is uncertain. This CDR3 comprises 13 residues. Germline lookup yields CDR1 SGHAT and CDR2 FQNNGV. Between the trimmed V and J ends, which lost 5 bases and 1 base, there was a span of 8 bases. The CDR3 DNA reads TGTGCCAGCAGCCCCAGACTCCAAGAGACCCAGTACTTC. As protein: CASSPRLQETQYF.

The chain carries TRBV29-1 and TRBJ1-1, with 10 bases aligning to TRBD1. The ends lost 7 bases at V and 0 bases at J; junction bases unmatched: 5. There are 14 residues in the CDR3. CDR1 is SQVTM and CDR2 is ANQGSEA in the germline V gene. The CDR3 spells CSGGQGIMNTEAFF. CDR3 DNA: TGCAGCGGGGGACAGGGGATTATGAACACTGAAGCTTTCTTT.

The V and J genes are TRBV3-1 and TRBJ2-2; unclear D gene. V dropped 4 bases and J dropped 8 bases, with 11 bases sitting between them. The CDR3 spans 13 residues. The germline gives CDR1 LGHDT, CDR2 YNNKEL (reference sequence). The CDR3 protein is CASSRLDSGELFF. For the CDR3, the DNA is TGTGCCAGCAGCCGATTAGATTCAGGGGAGCTGTTTTTT.

The chain is built from TRBV2 and TRBJ2-1; maybe TRBD1 (5 bases). This CDR3 has 14 amino acids. Germline V gene lookup returns CDR1 SNHLY and CDR2 FYNNEI. Trimming left V 0 bases short and J 6 bases short, with 9 bases between. The CDR3 DNA follows: TGTGCCAGCAGTGAAGCTCAAGACAGCAATGAGCAGTTCTTC. Translated, it gives CASSEAQDSNEQFF.

This clonotype was found many times. The chain employs TRBV7-8 and TRBJ2-1, with 13 bases that match TRBD2. J lost 6 bases, V lost 5 bases, and 7 bases had no gene match. Per the germline V gene, CDR1 is SGHVS and CDR2 is FQNEAQ. CDR3 length equals 16 residues. In DNA form, the CDR3 reads TGTGCCAGCAGCATCAGGACTAGCGGGGGATTCAATGAGCAGTTCTTC. Its protein is CASSIRTSGGFNEQFF.

This chain uses TRBV28 with TRBJ2-3, with 10 positions matching TRBD2. This CDR3 has 15 residues. J gave up 3 bases and V 6 bases, and 6 bases lay outside the gene matches. CDR1 is MDHEN and CDR2 is SYDVKM in the germline V gene. The CDR3 nucleotides read TGTGCCAGCAGCCCAGCGGGAGGGAGGACAGATACGCAGTATTTT. Amino acids: CASSPAGGRTDTQYF.

The sample holds a few counts of this clonotype. The V gene is TRBV7-2, the J gene TRBJ1-5; D gene unclear. V was pared by 5 bases and J by 5 bases, with 10 bases between. This CDR3 has 13 residues. Per the germline V gene, CDR1 is SGHTA and CDR2 is FQGNSA. CDR3 amino acids: CASSPPTDQPQHF. DNA for the CDR3: TGTGCCAGCAGCCCCCCGACGGATCAGCCCCAGCATTTT.

The J gene is TRBJ1-2, the V gene TRBV6-6; TRBD1 aligns across 10 bases. V lost 5 bases and J lost 8; bases outside the gene matches: 5. The CDR3 length is 13 residues. The V gene's germline CDR1 is MNHNY and CDR2 SVGAGI (reference sequence). The CDR3 here is CASSRQGAKGYTF. The CDR3 bases are TGTGCCAGCAGTAGACAGGGGGCGAAGGGCTACACCTTC.

The CDR3 region has the DNA TGTGCCAGCTCACCATGGTCCGGGACAGGGGACGATAAACTGTTTTTT. This codes for CASSPWSGTGDDKLFF. This chain uses TRBV18 with TRBJ1-4; the match to TRBD1 covers 10 bases. Germline CDR1 reads KGHSH; CDR2 reads LQKENI. Unmatched junction bases numbered 11, after V lost 2 bases and J lost 11 bases. There are 16 residues in the CDR3. Together with reference TRBV18 and TRBJ1-4, the CDR3 gives the full variable domain: NAGVMQNPRHLVRRRGQEARLRCSPMKGHSHVYWYRQLPEEGLKFMVYLQKENIIDESGMPKERFSAEFPKEGPSILRIQQVVRGDSAAYFCASSPWSGTGDDKLFFGSGTQLSVL.